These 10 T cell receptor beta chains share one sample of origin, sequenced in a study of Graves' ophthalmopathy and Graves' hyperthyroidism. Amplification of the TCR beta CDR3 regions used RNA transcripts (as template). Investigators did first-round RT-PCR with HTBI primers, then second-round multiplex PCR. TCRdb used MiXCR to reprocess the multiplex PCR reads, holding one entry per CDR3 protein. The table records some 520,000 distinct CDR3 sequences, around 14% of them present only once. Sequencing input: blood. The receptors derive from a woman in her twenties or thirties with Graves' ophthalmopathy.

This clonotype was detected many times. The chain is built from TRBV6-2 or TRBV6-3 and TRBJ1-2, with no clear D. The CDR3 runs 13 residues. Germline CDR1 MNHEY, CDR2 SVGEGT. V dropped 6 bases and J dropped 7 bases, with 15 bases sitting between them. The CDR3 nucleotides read TGTGCCAGCAGATCCGGAGGGTCGGGTGGCTACACCTTC. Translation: CASRSGGSGGYTF.

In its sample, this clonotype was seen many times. The CDR3 region is CATSVAGNTEAFF. CDR3 nucleotides: TGTGCCACCAGTGTCGCGGGGAACACTGAAGCTTTCTTT. V and J are TRBV24-1 and TRBJ1-1; D remains unclear. V lost 5 bases to trimming and J lost 1 base, with 7 bases between them. Per the germline V gene, CDR1 is KGHDR and CDR2 is SFDVKD. The CDR3 is 13 amino acids.

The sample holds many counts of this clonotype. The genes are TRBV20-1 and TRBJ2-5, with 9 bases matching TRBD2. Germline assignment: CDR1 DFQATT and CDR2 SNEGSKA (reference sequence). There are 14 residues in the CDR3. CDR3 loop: CSAQGGREEETQYF. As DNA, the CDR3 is TGCAGCGCGCAGGGCGGGAGGGAGGAAGAGACCCAGTACTTC.

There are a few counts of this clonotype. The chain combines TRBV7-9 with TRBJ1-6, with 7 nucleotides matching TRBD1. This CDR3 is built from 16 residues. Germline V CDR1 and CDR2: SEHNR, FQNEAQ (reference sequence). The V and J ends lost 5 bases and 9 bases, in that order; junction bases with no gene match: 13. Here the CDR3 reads CASSPRDREKGSPLHF. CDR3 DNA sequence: TGTGCCAGCAGCCCCCGGGACAGAGAGAAAGGTTCACCCCTCCACTTT.

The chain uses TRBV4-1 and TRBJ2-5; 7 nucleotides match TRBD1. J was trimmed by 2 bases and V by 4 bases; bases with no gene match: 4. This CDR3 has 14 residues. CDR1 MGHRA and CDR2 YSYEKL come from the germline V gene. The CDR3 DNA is TGCGCCAGCAGCCTGGGACAGATACAAGAGACCCAGTACTTC. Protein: CASSLGQIQETQYF.

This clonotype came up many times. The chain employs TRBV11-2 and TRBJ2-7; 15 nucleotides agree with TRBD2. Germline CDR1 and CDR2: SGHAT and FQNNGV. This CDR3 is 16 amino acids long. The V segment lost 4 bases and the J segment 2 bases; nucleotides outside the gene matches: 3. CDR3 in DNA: TGTGCCAGCAGCTGGACTAGCGGGGGGGCCACCTACGAGCAGTACTTC. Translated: CASSWTSGGATYEQYF.

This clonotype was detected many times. The CDR3 DNA sequence: TGTGCCACCAGAGGACCAAATGAGGAGACCCAGTACTTC. It encodes CATRGPNEETQYF. V usage is TRBV24-1 and J usage is TRBJ2-5, with D hard to call. This CDR3 is 13 amino acids long. CDR1 and CDR2 from the germline V gene are KGHDR and SFDVKD. The V gene lost 7 bases and the J gene lost 5 bases, with 13 bases spanning the gap.

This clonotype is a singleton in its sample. Here the CDR3 DNA reads TGCGCCAGCAGCAGGTCCCGGGACGGAGTCCAAGAGACCCAGTACTTC. It encodes CASSRSRDGVQETQYF. The chain joins TRBV5-1 to TRBJ2-5, with D possibly being TRBD1 or TRBD2 (5 bases each). The CDR3 is made up of 16 amino acids. The ends were cut back, 4 bases at V and 1 base at J, with 17 bases in the middle. Germline V lookup: CDR1 SGHRS, CDR2 YFSETQ. Full variable domain (outside the CDR3, taken from reference TRBV5-1 and TRBJ2-5): KAGVTQTPRYLIKTRGQQVTLSCSPISGHRSVSWYQQTPGQGLQFLFEYFSETQRNKGNFPGRFSGRQFSNSRSEMNVSTLELGDSALYLCASSRSRDGVQETQYFGPGTRLLVL.

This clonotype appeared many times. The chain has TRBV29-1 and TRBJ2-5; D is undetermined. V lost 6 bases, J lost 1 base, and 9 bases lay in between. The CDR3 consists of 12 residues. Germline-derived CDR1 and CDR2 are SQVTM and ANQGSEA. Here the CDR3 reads CSVRAFQETQYF. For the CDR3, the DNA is TGCAGCGTCCGGGCCTTCCAAGAGACCCAGTACTTC.

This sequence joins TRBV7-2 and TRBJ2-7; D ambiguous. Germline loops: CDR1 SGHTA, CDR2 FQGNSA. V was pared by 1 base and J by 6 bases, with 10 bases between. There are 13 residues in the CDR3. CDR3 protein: CASSLVISREQYF. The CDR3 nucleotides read TGTGCCAGCAGCTTAGTTATTTCGCGCGAGCAGTACTTC.